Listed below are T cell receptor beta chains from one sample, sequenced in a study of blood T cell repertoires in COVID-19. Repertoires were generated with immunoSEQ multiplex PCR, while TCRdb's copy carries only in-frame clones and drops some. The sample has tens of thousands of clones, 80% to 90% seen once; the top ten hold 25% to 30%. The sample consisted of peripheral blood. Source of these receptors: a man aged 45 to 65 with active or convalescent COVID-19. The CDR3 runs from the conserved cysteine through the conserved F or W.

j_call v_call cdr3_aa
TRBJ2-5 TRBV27 CASSLFLSTGGAQTQYF
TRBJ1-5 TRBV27 CASSLTGRNQPQHF
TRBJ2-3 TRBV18 CASSPGLAGGSDTQYF
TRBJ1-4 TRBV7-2 CASTARGGANEKLFF
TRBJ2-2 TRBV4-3 CASSQDFVGGPDTGELFF
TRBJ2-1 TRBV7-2 CASSLLGGTYNEQFF
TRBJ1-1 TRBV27 CASSSDLGQDTEAFF
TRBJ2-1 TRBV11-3 CASSPDRNSYNEQFF
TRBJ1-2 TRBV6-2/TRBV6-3 CASSYIGQGSDYTF
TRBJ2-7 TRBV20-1 CSASSGTPGYEQYF
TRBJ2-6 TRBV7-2 CASSLAGTGGLGANVLTF
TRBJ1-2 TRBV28 CASSGLTGEYGYTF
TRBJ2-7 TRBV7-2 CASSYRPGGSYEQYF
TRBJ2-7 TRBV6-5 CASSYRDRGYEQYF
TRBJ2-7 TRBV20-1 CSASLSSDYEQYF
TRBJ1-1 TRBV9 CASSPTGGAFSIPEAFF
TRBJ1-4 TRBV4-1 CASSQDPHAGGEAEKLFF
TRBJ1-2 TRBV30 CAWSGDSYLGYGYTF
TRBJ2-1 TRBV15 CATSNPDSYFSYNEQFF
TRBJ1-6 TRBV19 CASRDRESYNSPLHF
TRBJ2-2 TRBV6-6 CAISFSGELFF
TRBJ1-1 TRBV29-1 CSVEEWRTSNTEAFF
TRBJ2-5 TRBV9 CASSKAGTAQTQYF
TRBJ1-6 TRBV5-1 CASSLGTGGNSPLHF
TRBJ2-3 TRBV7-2 CASSLRTGGTDTQYF
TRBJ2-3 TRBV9 CASSVFKTSDTQYF